This T cell receptor (beta chain) appears in the sequencing data of a study of blood T cell repertoires in COVID-19. Study-wide background: The United States, Italy and Spain provided the acute and convalescent COVID-19 samples.

Participant ages covered roughly 18 to 90 years across some 25 US areas. Method: immunoSEQ multiplex PCR; TCRdb's copy keeps in-frame clones and lacks some. The sample has 300,000 to 350,000 clones, almost 90% seen once. Losses at the gene ends were 1 base for V and 4 bases for J; bases not matched to a gene: 7. CDR3 size: 15 residues. Per germline, CDR1 WNHNN and CDR2 SYGVQD (reference sequence). The sample consisted of PBMCs or T cells enriched from blood (not recorded which). The chain is built from TRBV10-1 and TRBJ2-7, with TRBD2 identical over 7 bases. The TCR originated in a woman aged 30 to 39 who had been exposed to COVID-19. CDR3 loop: CASSEFAGVEYEQYF. CDR3 bases: TGCGCCAGCAGTGAGTTTGCGGGAGTGGAGTACGAGCAGTACTTC.